This TCR beta chain came from a study of blood T cell repertoires in COVID-19. Data came from immunoSEQ multiplex PCR; TCRdb stores just in-frame clones and leaves some out. In the table there are 110,000 or so clones, approximately 90% of which are singletons. After removal of 6 bases from V and 5 bases from J, the junction contained 7 bases not matched to a gene. CDR1 is MNHEY, CDR2 SMNVEV, per germline (reference sequence). The CDR3 totals 13 residues. Material for sequencing was peripheral blood. This clonotype was obtained from a woman between 45 and 65 years old with acute or convalescent COVID-19. The chain couples TRBV27 to TRBJ2-7; 7 bases are a match to TRBD1. The CDR3 loop reads CASRVQGLDEQYF. In nucleotides, the CDR3 is TGTGCCAGCAGGGTACAGGGGTTAGACGAGCAGTACTTC.